The rows below give T cell receptor beta chains drawn from one sample of a study of molecular identifiers for immune sequencing clone quantification. TCRdb passed the PCR reads through MiXCR, listing each CDR3 protein once. This table has around 100,000 distinct CDR3 sequences, roughly a third appearing once. Sequenced: naive CD8+ T cells from blood, with Jurkat cell RNA spiked in. The receptors were sampled from a human donor in good health. Some libraries in this study had Jurkat cell RNA spiked in. The CDR3 runs from the conserved cysteine through the conserved F or W. Fields, in order: D gene, V gene, clone size, J gene, CDR3 protein, CDR3 DNA. The D gene is left open where the match is weak. A row's size may be missing; if present it is once, few, many or a size class.

D: TRBD2
V: TRBV7-9
size: few
J: TRBJ2-1
CDR3: CASSLAPSGRGYNEQFF
DNA: TGTGCCAGCAGCTTAGCGCCTAGCGGGAGGGGGTACAATGAGCAGTTCTTC

D: NA
V: TRBV7-9
size: few
J: TRBJ2-1
CDR3: CASRHATPGDYNEQFF
DNA: TGTGCCAGCAGACACGCCACCCCAGGGGATTACAATGAGCAGTTCTTC

D: TRBD1
V: TRBV11-2
size: few
J: TRBJ2-5
CDR3: CASSPGTGKTGQYF
DNA: TGTGCCAGCAGCCCGGGGACAGGGAAAACGGGCCAGTACTTC

D: NA
V: TRBV27
size: many
J: TRBJ1-4
CDR3: CASGFLKRKLFF
DNA: TGTGCCAGCGGTTTCTTGAAAAGGAAACTGTTTTTT

D: NA
V: TRBV6-2/TRBV6-3
size: NA
J: TRBJ2-7
CDR3: CASNFVLAHSSSYEQYF
DNA: TGTGCCAGCAATTTCGTTCTAGCCCACTCGAGCTCCTACGAGCAGTACTTC

D: NA
V: TRBV28
size: once
J: TRBJ2-7
CDR3: CASTLNYEQYF
DNA: TGTGCCAGCACTCTGAACTACGAGCAGTACTTC

D: TRBD2
V: TRBV4-2
size: NA
J: TRBJ2-3
CDR3: CANSQGASGRAVTDTQYF
DNA: TGTGCCAACAGCCAGGGGGCTAGCGGGAGGGCCGTCACAGATACGCAGTATTTT

D: NA
V: TRBV27
size: NA
J: TRBJ2-1
CDR3: CASSSTGSSYNEQFF
DNA: TGTGCCAGCAGTTCCACGGGGAGCTCCTACAATGAGCAGTTCTTC

D: NA
V: TRBV20-1
size: many
J: TRBJ2-7
CDR3: CSAPGGEQYF
DNA: TGCAGTGCGCCTGGGGGGGAGCAGTACTTC

D: NA
V: TRBV20-1
size: NA
J: TRBJ2-7
CDR3: CSAGVRSAYEQYF
DNA: TGCAGTGCTGGAGTTCGGAGCGCCTACGAGCAGTACTTC

D: NA
V: TRBV29-1
size: NA
J: TRBJ1-1
CDR3: CSVEDLVRAATEAFF
DNA: TGCAGCGTTGAGGATTTAGTCAGGGCGGCCACTGAAGCATTCTTT

D: NA
V: TRBV18
size: NA
J: TRBJ2-3
CDR3: CAGSPSILFIDTQYF
DNA: TGTGCCGGCTCACCAAGTATTTTATTTATCGATACGCAGTATTTT

D: NA
V: TRBV2
size: few
J: TRBJ2-7
CDR3: CASSNRVPYEQYF
DNA: TGTGCCAGCAGTAACAGGGTACCCTACGAGCAGTACTTC

D: NA
V: TRBV19
size: few
J: TRBJ2-7
CDR3: CASSETFYEQYF
DNA: TGTGCCAGTAGTGAGACTTTCTACGAGCAGTACTTC

D: TRBD1
V: TRBV4-3
size: few
J: TRBJ2-1
CDR3: CASSHNRGRAYNEQFF
DNA: TGCGCCAGCAGCCATAACAGGGGGCGCGCCTACAATGAGCAGTTCTTC

D: NA
V: TRBV4-3
size: few
J: TRBJ2-1
CDR3: CASSQEGNEQFF
DNA: TGCGCCAGCAGCCAAGAAGGAAATGAGCAGTTCTTC

D: NA
V: TRBV18
size: many
J: TRBJ2-7
CDR3: CASSPPEGYEQYF
DNA: TGTGCCAGCTCACCACCGGAGGGTTACGAGCAGTACTTC

D: NA
V: TRBV4-3
size: NA
J: TRBJ1-1
CDR3: CVSSQETGGTEAFF
DNA: TGCGTCAGCAGCCAAGAAACCGGCGGGACTGAAGCTTTCTTT

D: NA
V: TRBV5-4
size: many
J: TRBJ2-7
CDR3: CASSLASSEQYF
DNA: TGTGCCAGCAGCTTGGCCTCGTCCGAGCAGTACTTC

D: NA
V: TRBV20-1
size: few
J: TRBJ1-4
CDR3: CSASSSGVEEKLFF
DNA: TGCAGTGCTAGTTCATCGGGGGTGGAGGAAAAACTGTTTTTT

D: NA
V: TRBV9
size: NA
J: TRBJ2-1
CDR3: CASSVNVNEQFF
DNA: TGTGCCAGCAGCGTAAATGTGAATGAGCAGTTCTTC

D: TRBD2
V: TRBV9
size: NA
J: TRBJ2-7
CDR3: CASSVAGSGIYEQYF
DNA: TGTGCCAGCAGCGTAGCTGGGAGCGGGATTTACGAGCAGTACTTC

D: TRBD1
V: TRBV19
size: NA
J: TRBJ2-7
CDR3: CASSKWDRDGEQYF
DNA: TGTGCCAGTAGTAAATGGGACAGGGATGGCGAGCAGTACTTC